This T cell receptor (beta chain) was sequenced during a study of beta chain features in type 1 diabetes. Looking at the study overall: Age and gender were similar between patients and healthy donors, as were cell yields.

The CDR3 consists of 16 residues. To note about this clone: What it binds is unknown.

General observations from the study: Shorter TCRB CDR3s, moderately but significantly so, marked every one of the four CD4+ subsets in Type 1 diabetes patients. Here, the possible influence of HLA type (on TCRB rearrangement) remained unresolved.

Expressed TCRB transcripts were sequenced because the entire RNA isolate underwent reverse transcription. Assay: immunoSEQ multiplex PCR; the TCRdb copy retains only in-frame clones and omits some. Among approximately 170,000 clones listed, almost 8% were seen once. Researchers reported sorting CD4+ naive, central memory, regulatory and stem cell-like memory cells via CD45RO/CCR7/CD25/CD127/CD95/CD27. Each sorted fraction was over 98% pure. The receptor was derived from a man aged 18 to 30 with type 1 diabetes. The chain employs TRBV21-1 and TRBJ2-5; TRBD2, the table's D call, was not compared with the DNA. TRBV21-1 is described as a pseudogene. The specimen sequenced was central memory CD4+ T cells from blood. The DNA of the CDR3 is TGTGCCAGCAGCAAAGTACCAGCGGGAGATGGAGAGACCCAGTACTTC. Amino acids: CASSKVPAGDGETQYF.